This is a list of T cell receptor beta chains from one sample in a study of sequential checkpoint blockade in melanoma. The assay was immunoSEQ multiplex PCR, and TCRdb's table has in-frame clones only and misses some. Among roughly 13,000 clones listed, less than 75% were seen once. The sequencing here drew on CD8+ T cells sorted from blood (inferred from file names), taken from a patient given nivolumab and ipilimumab in sequence. These TCRs come from a human donor with melanoma. CDR3s include the opening cysteine and the closing phenylalanine or tryptophan.

v_gene	j_gene	CDR3aa
TRBV4-1	TRBJ1-5	CASSQTRAVSQPQHF
TRBV6-5	TRBJ2-3	CASSYSESGDTQYF
TRBV12-5	TRBJ2-7	CASGTSDSYEQYF
TRBV9	TRBJ2-1	CASSSDLSSYNEQFF
TRBV7-3	TRBJ1-1	CASSSNGGLYTEAFF
TRBV6-5	TRBJ1-5	CASSYQGGQNQPQHF
TRBV7-2	TRBJ2-7	CASSLVGRGYEQYF
TRBV9	TRBJ2-2	CASSRLAGDTGELFF
TRBV6-1	TRBJ1-5	CASSPDRRQMQPQHF
TRBV7-3	TRBJ1-1	CASSIPQGGLNTEAFF
TRBV4-1	TRBJ1-2	CASSPDPYRGGYGYTF
TRBV6-5	TRBJ2-5	CASSWDSEETQYF
TRBV27	TRBJ2-7	CASSRTGGGYEQYF
TRBV19	TRBJ2-7	CASMAGREQYF
TRBV7-9	TRBJ2-3	CASSSLAGETDTQYF
TRBV5-6	TRBJ2-1	CASSLELAGHNEQFF
TRBV9	TRBJ2-2	CASSERTGGWAGELFF
TRBV9	TRBJ2-3	CASSAGTSDGTDTQYF
TRBV21-1	TRBJ2-1	CASSRGTYEQFF
TRBV19	TRBJ2-1	CASTVGLEQFF
TRBV2	TRBJ2-5	CASSPRGGETQYF
TRBV28	TRBJ2-7	CASSSHLGTGWAYEQYF
TRBV19	TRBJ1-1	CASSRQGRTEAFF
TRBV7-3	TRBJ2-7	CASSSSSSGLLSYEQYF
TRBV19	TRBJ2-1	CASSVTPWSSDHNEQFF
TRBV6-6	TRBJ1-2	CASSPRGRKNGYTF
TRBV5-5	TRBJ2-2	CASSRAGSRNTGELFF
TRBV29-1	TRBJ1-1	CSVEDPVGTGVTEAFF
TRBV28	TRBJ1-1	CASSFSGTDEAFF
TRBV7-6	TRBJ2-1	CASSAGGSSYNEQFF
TRBV27	TRBJ2-3	CASSLIPMQGNTDTQYF
TRBV4-3	TRBJ2-2	CASSQDRANTGELFF
TRBV29-1	TRBJ2-5	CSVAPTGTQETQYF
TRBV28	TRBJ2-1	CASSLTLGQGAYEQFF
TRBV7-6	TRBJ2-1	CASSALRTSGRYNEQFF
TRBV6-5	TRBJ2-5	CASSSLETQYF
TRBV19	.	CASSTWPGQSFEQYF
TRBV27	TRBJ1-1	CATSKTGGRNTEAFF
TRBV7-9	TRBJ2-1	CASSPTGASYNEQFF
TRBV6-5	TRBJ2-1	CASSTPGQRDNEQFF
TRBV7-9	TRBJ1-1	CASSWDRVYEAFF
TRBV6-1	TRBJ1-3	CASSDKDGVSGNTIYF
TRBV12-5	TRBJ2-1	CASGLPWGRDEQFF
TRBV27	TRBJ2-3	CASSLVAASGRGGTDTQYF
TRBV19	TRBJ2-7	CASSIGGSYEQYF
TRBV21-1	TRBJ1-3	CASSKATGRNTIYF
TRBV6-6	TRBJ2-7	CASSYRDRPYEQYF
TRBV4-1	TRBJ2-3	CASSQGGELRGDTQYF
TRBV6-4	TRBJ2-3	CARPPGQVTDTQYF
TRBV7-9	TRBJ2-3	CASSPTRGNTDTQYF
TRBV7-2	TRBJ2-5	CASRALLVEGETQYF
TRBV19	TRBJ1-1	CASSITGNTEAFF
TRBV7-6	TRBJ2-1	CASSLIASGSSYNEQFF
TRBV27	TRBJ1-1	CASSLTTGSTLNTEAFF
TRBV14	TRBJ2-7	CASSHTRTGYEQYF
TRBV27	TRBJ2-1	CASSLSGLSSYNEQFF
TRBV28	TRBJ2-7	CASSSSVHEQYF